A single sample gave rise to the 32 T cell receptor beta chains below, sequenced in a study of identical twins. From the 5' RACE reads, TCRdb called clonotypes with MiXCR, one entry per CDR3 protein. The sample contains roughly 720,000 distinct CDR3 sequences, 18% of which appear only once. These sequences were also reported in another study, on T cells expressing NK-cell markers.

Sequenced sample: PBMCs. All receptors derive from a young woman in good health.

This chain joins TRBV12-3 or TRBV12-4 and TRBJ2-5; 7 bases are shared with TRBD1. CDR3 length: 13 amino acids. J gave up 2 bases and V 6 bases, and 3 bases lay outside the gene matches. The CDR3 region is CASRGQIQETQYF. For the CDR3, the DNA is TGTGCCAGCAGGGGACAGATTCAAGAGACCCAGTACTTC.

The chain carries TRBV7-2 and TRBJ1-4, with D perhaps TRBD1 (5 bases). This CDR3 comprises 14 residues. Germline V gene sequence: CDR1 SGHTA, CDR2 FQGNSA. V was cut by 5 bases and J by 7 bases, with 14 bases left in between. This CDR3 is CASSQHGTVEKLFF. The CDR3 region has the DNA TGTGCCAGCAGCCAACACGGGACGGTTGAAAAACTGTTTTTT.

This clonotype has more than one count but fewer than ten. CDR3 residues: CASSQAYSGIPYEQYF. Written as DNA, the CDR3 is TGCGCCAGCAGCCAAGCCTATAGCGGGATACCATACGAGCAGTACTTC. The V gene is TRBV4-3, the J gene TRBJ2-7; TRBD2 aligns across 8 bases. Trimming removed 1 base from V and 4 bases from J; junction bases left unmatched: 9. The CDR3 covers 16 residues. CDR1 LGHNA and CDR2 YSLEER come from the germline V gene.

Written as DNA, the CDR3 is TGTGCCATCAGCTACGGGACAGGTGAAAAACTGTTTTTT. This sequence encodes CAISYGTGEKLFF. The chain links TRBV10-3 to TRBJ1-4; 8 positions agree with TRBD1. Trimming at V came to 6 bases and at J to 7 bases, leaving 4 bases not matched to a gene. Germline CDR1 and CDR2: ENHRY and SYGVKD. The CDR3 covers 13 residues.

This chain links TRBV27 with TRBJ1-1, with D perhaps matching TRBD1 (5 bases). Deletions cut 6 bases from V and 1 base from J, with 18 bases between. From germline, CDR1 is MNHEY and CDR2 SMNVEV (reference sequence). The CDR3 sequence is 16 residues long. CDR3 residues: CASRQDLRVENTEAFF. CDR3 DNA sequence: TGTGCCAGCAGACAAGACCTCAGGGTTGAGAACACTGAAGCTTTCTTT.

The chain uses TRBV29-1 and TRBJ2-2; D gene uncertain. Trimming left V 0 bases short and J 4 bases short, with 12 bases between. Germline CDR1 SQVTM, CDR2 ANQGSEA. The CDR3 extends over 15 amino acids. CDR3 residues: CSVEDQRPRTGELFF. The CDR3 DNA is TGCAGCGTTGAAGATCAAAGGCCCCGCACCGGGGAGCTGTTTTTT.

The V call is TRBV10-1, the J call TRBJ1-4; the D gene is possibly TRBD1 (5 bases). This CDR3 has 15 residues. Germline assignment: CDR1 WNHNN and CDR2 SYGVQD (reference sequence). The V and J ends lost 6 bases and 4 bases respectively, with 15 bases between them. The DNA of the CDR3 is TGCGCCAGCAGACCCACGGGGGTTAGTAATGAAAAACTGTTTTTT. As protein: CASRPTGVSNEKLFF.

The chain carries TRBV4-1 and TRBJ1-1, with 7 bases lining up with TRBD1. V shed 3 bases, J shed 1 base, and the junction held 2 bases outside the gene matches. This CDR3 comprises 14 residues. Germline V gene lookup returns CDR1 MGHRA and CDR2 YSYEKL. The CDR3 DNA reads TGCGCCAGCAGCCATCGGACAGGGAACACTGAAGCTTTCTTT. It yields the protein CASSHRTGNTEAFF.

V is TRBV7-6 and J is TRBJ2-6; D is undetermined. Trimming left V 6 bases short and J 2 bases short, with 8 bases between. The length of the CDR3 is 14 residues. In germline, CDR1 is SGHVS, CDR2 FNYEAQ. CDR3 in amino acids: CASSHITGANVLTF. CDR3 sequence (DNA): TGTGCCAGCAGTCATATCACTGGGGCCAACGTCCTGACTTTC. Full variable domain (rest looked up from reference TRBV7-6 and TRBJ2-6): GAGVSQSPRYKVTKRGQDVALRCDPISGHVSLYWYRQALGQGPEFLTYFNYEAQQDKSGLPNDRFSAERPEGSISTLTIQRTEQRDSAMYRCASSHITGANVLTFGAGSRLTVL.

CDR3 sequence: CSARGLGLPSYEQYF. CDR3 nucleotide sequence: TGCAGTGCTCGTGGTCTAGGCTTACCTTCCTACGAGCAGTACTTC. The chain uses TRBV20-1 and TRBJ2-7; D uncertain. This CDR3 comprises 15 residues. Germline V gene data show CDR1 as DFQATT and CDR2 as SNEGSKA (reference sequence). Trimming left V 5 bases short and J 1 base short, with 18 bases between.

The chain links TRBV29-1 to TRBJ2-5, with 8 positions matching TRBD1. This CDR3 contains 15 residues. J lost 7 bases, V lost 6 bases, and 16 bases had no gene match. Germline V CDR1 and CDR2: SQVTM, ANQGSEA. CDR3 amino acids: CSVLSPGQAPGTQYF. CDR3 in DNA: TGCAGCGTGCTATCTCCGGGACAGGCCCCTGGGACCCAGTACTTC.

The chain recombines TRBV11-2 with TRBJ2-1; 10 bases line up with TRBD2. CDR3 size: 21 residues. CDR1 and CDR2 from the germline V gene are SGHAT and FQNNGV. V lost 5 bases and J lost 6; bases outside the gene matches: 25. The CDR3 is CASSIHQILAGALRSGNEQFF. DNA for the CDR3: TGTGCCAGCAGCATCCACCAGATTCTAGCGGGGGCACTACGCTCTGGCAATGAGCAGTTCTTC.

J is TRBJ2-1 and V is TRBV9; TRBD2 might be the D (6 bases). The germline gives CDR1 SGDLS, CDR2 YYNGEE. The CDR3 covers 16 residues. Trimming shortened V by 0 bases and J by 5 bases, and 15 bases separated the two germline ends. In DNA form, the CDR3 reads TGTGCCAGCAGCGTAGAATTGGGGGACTTGCACAATGAGCAGTTCTTC. It yields the protein CASSVELGDLHNEQFF. The full variable domain, its missing parts supplied by reference TRBV9 and TRBJ2-1, is DSGVTQTPKHLITATGQRVTLRCSPRSGDLSVYWYQQSLDQGLQFLIQYYNGEERAKGNILERFSAQQFPDLHSELNLSSLELGDSALYFCASSVELGDLHNEQFFGPGTRLTVL.

This clonotype occurred a few times. The chain links TRBV4-3 to TRBJ2-7, with D unclear. From germline, CDR1 is LGHNA and CDR2 YSLEER. The CDR3 spans 13 residues. V gave up 0 bases and J gave up 3 bases, with 6 bases separating them. The CDR3 sequence: CASSQEIGYEQYF. The CDR3 region has the DNA TGCGCCAGCAGCCAAGAAATAGGCTACGAGCAGTACTTC.

CDR3 region: CSAILAGGTQETQYF. In nucleotides, the CDR3 is TGCAGTGCCATCCTAGCGGGGGGTACACAAGAGACCCAGTACTTC. This chain joins TRBV20-1 and TRBJ2-5; 11 bases fit TRBD2. The CDR3 sequence is 15 residues long. Germline CDR1 is DFQATT and CDR2 is SNEGSKA (reference sequence). The V gene end was trimmed by 6 bases and the J gene end by 2 bases; junction bases not matched to a gene: 8.

V gene TRBV10-1 combines with J gene TRBJ1-5, with D uncertain. Trimming pared 6 bases from V and 4 bases from J, leaving 10 bases between. In germline, CDR1 is WNHNN, CDR2 SYGVQD (reference sequence). The CDR3 is made up of 13 amino acids. The DNA for the CDR3 is TGCGCCAGCAGCGTCGGGCTAAATCAGCCCCAGCATTTT. This encodes CASSVGLNQPQHF.

This clonotype has more than one count but fewer than ten. The chain couples TRBV12-3 or TRBV12-4 to TRBJ2-7; 7 bases agree with TRBD2. V was pared by 7 bases and J by 6 bases, with 9 bases of the junction left unmatched. The CDR3 has 13 residues. This CDR3 is CASTDGGRGEQYF. As DNA, the CDR3 is TGTGCCAGCACCGATGGAGGGAGGGGCGAGCAGTACTTC.

The rearrangement joins TRBV5-1 to TRBJ1-1, with a possible D match to TRBD1 (6 bases). The CDR3 spans 14 residues. CDR1 is SGHRS and CDR2 is YFSETQ in the germline V gene. Deletions cut 2 bases from V and 4 bases from J, with 12 bases between. Here the CDR3 DNA reads TGCGCCAGCAGCTTTCACAGGGCGGGCACTGAAGCTTTCTTT. Translated, it gives CASSFHRAGTEAFF.

This chain connects TRBV7-9 to TRBJ1-1; D gene ambiguous. The CDR3 length is 14 residues. The germline CDR1 and CDR2 sequences are SEHNR and FQNEAQ (reference sequence). Trimming stripped 2 bases from V and 1 base from J, with 8 bases between. CDR3 in amino acids: CASSLQTRNTEAFF. The CDR3 DNA is TGTGCCAGCAGCTTACAAACCCGGAACACTGAAGCTTTCTTT. Drawing the rest from reference TRBV7-9 and TRBJ1-1, the complete variable domain is DTGVSQNPRHKITKRGQNVTFRCDPISEHNRLYWYRQTLGQGPEFLTYFQNEAQLEKSRLLSDRFSAERPKGSFSTLEIQRTEQGDSAMYLCASSLQTRNTEAFFGQGTRLTVV.

This chain uses TRBV5-1 with TRBJ2-5; 8 bases fit TRBD1. The CDR3 runs to 14 residues. The germline CDR1 and CDR2 sequences are SGHRS and YFSETQ. Trimming cost V 3 bases and J 4 bases; bases outside gene matches: 5. The CDR3 sequence is CASSSLTGVETQYF. The CDR3 region has the DNA TGCGCCAGCAGCTCGTTGACAGGGGTAGAGACCCAGTACTTC.

In its sample, this clonotype was seen a few times. The junction and the germline gene differ at one end; a read error may be behind it. This chain's CDR3 is CASTKGLNSPLHF. The CDR3 bases are TGCGCCAGCACCAAAGGGCTTAATTCGCCCCTCCACTTT. The rearrangement joins TRBV5-1 to TRBJ1-6; no clear D. Per germline, CDR1 SGHRS and CDR2 YFSETQ. The CDR3 runs to 13 residues.

Only a few counts were recorded for this clonotype. This chain uses TRBV29-1 with TRBJ2-7, with a possible D match to TRBD2 (6 bases). The germline V gene encodes CDR1 SQVTM and CDR2 ANQGSEA. This CDR3 is 15 amino acids long. V was pared by 7 bases and J by 0 bases, with 19 bases between. CDR3 in amino acids: CSGALGVADSYEQYF. In nucleotides, the CDR3 is TGCAGCGGCGCTCTCGGGGTAGCGGACTCCTACGAGCAGTACTTC.

This clonotype has a handful of counts. The chain couples TRBV20-1 to TRBJ2-5; D gene ambiguous. The CDR3 is 15 amino acids. V shed 0 bases and J shed 5 bases, with 16 bases lying between them. Germline lookup yields CDR1 DFQATT and CDR2 SNEGSKA (reference sequence). The CDR3 DNA is TGCAGTGCTAGAGATCTGGGGTTAGATCTGGAGACCCAGTACTTC. This codes for CSARDLGLDLETQYF.

The CDR3 sequence: CATSRGSDPGELFF. The CDR3, as DNA: TGTGCCACCAGCAGAGGGTCGGATCCCGGGGAGCTGTTTTTT. This chain links TRBV15 with TRBJ2-2; D is unresolved. CDR1 LNHNV and CDR2 YYDKDF come from the germline V gene (reference sequence). CDR3 size: 14 residues. Trimming stripped 1 base from V and 6 bases from J, with 9 bases between.

This clonotype came up a few times. The V and J genes are TRBV5-8 and TRBJ1-1; possible D gene TRBD1, 5 bases. The germline V and J ends were trimmed by 4 bases and 5 bases, with 15 bases remaining between them. Germline assignment: CDR1 SGHTS and CDR2 YDEGEE. The CDR3 loop spans 14 amino acids. The CDR3 here is CASSRDGGRTEAFF. CDR3 bases: TGTGCCAGCAGCCGAGACGGGGGTAGAACTGAAGCTTTCTTT.

This clonotype has a handful of counts. V gene TRBV7-3 combines with J gene TRBJ2-1; D uncertain. This CDR3 is built from 15 residues. Per germline, CDR1 SGHTA and CDR2 FQGTGA. V gave up 5 bases and J gave up 0 bases, with 11 bases separating them. CDR3 sequence reads: CASSPVPSSYNEQFF. CDR3 DNA sequence: TGTGCCAGCAGCCCGGTACCCAGCTCCTACAATGAGCAGTTCTTC.

The V call is TRBV12-3 or TRBV12-4, the J call TRBJ2-3; D unclear. V dropped 8 bases and J dropped 5 bases, with 11 bases sitting between them. The CDR3 sequence is 12 residues long. CDR3 residues: CASAPWGDTQYF. In DNA, the CDR3 is TGTGCCAGCGCCCCGTGGGGAGATACGCAGTATTTT.

This clonotype was counted at least ten times. The genes are TRBV20-1 and TRBJ2-3; D call uncertain. Per germline, CDR1 DFQATT and CDR2 SNEGSKA (reference sequence). V lost 3 bases to trimming and J lost 6 bases, with 13 bases between them. The CDR3 sequence is 13 residues long. The CDR3 DNA sequence: TGCAGTGCTAGCGTGCGGCTAGTGGATACGCAGTATTTT. Translated: CSASVRLVDTQYF.

The rearrangement joins TRBV10-3 to TRBJ1-1; possibly TRBD1 for D (6 bases). The CDR3 length is 13 residues. The germline V and J ends were trimmed by 10 bases and 4 bases, with 16 bases remaining between them. Germline loops: CDR1 ENHRY, CDR2 SYGVKD. The CDR3 coding sequence is TGTGCCAGCACAGGGAGTAGGGCCACTGAAGCTTTCTTT. Protein product: CASTGSRATEAFF.

There are a few counts of this clonotype. The gene calls are TRBV7-9 and TRBJ1-6; TRBD1 agrees at 7 bases. Trimming at V came to 8 bases and at J to 6 bases, leaving 7 bases not matched to a gene. From germline, CDR1 is SEHNR and CDR2 FQNEAQ (reference sequence). This CDR3 contains 14 residues. CDR3 amino acids: CASANRGSNSPLHF. In nucleotides, the CDR3 is TGTGCCAGCGCCAACAGGGGATCTAATTCACCCCTCCACTTT.

This clonotype was detected only a few times. The chain joins TRBV5-1 to TRBJ2-5; D not resolved. Trimming pared 0 bases from V and 4 bases from J, leaving 13 bases between. Germline-derived CDR1 and CDR2 are SGHRS and YFSETQ. The CDR3 runs to 15 residues. Written as DNA, the CDR3 is TGCGCCAGCAGCTTGGGGGTAGCCGGCGGAGAGACCCAGTACTTC. Encoded protein: CASSLGVAGGETQYF.

The gene calls are TRBV7-2 and TRBJ2-7; 12 bases fit TRBD1. Per the germline V gene, CDR1 is SGHTA and CDR2 is FQGNSA. This CDR3 spans 16 amino acids. Trimming at V came to 1 base and at J to 3 bases, leaving 4 bases not matched to a gene. The CDR3 DNA sequence: TGTGCCAGCAGCTTAGGGGGACAGGGGGCAGGCTACGAGCAGTACTTC. Translating it yields CASSLGGQGAGYEQYF. Full variable domain (rest looked up from reference TRBV7-2 and TRBJ2-7): GAGVSQSPSNKVTEKGKDVELRCDPISGHTALYWYRQSLGQGLEFLIYFQGNSAPDKSGLPSDRFSAERTGGSVSTLTIQRTQQEDSAVYLCASSLGGQGAGYEQYFGPGTRLTVT.